The 28 T cell receptor beta chains presented below share a single source sample, sequenced in a study of cytomegalovirus exposure and HLA in healthy donors. The PCR employed 60 Vbeta primers together with 13 Jbeta primers. Generated by immunoSEQ multiplex PCR, the TCRdb table keeps only in-frame clones and is missing some. The sample includes over 150,000 clones, around 82% of them seen just once. Material for sequencing was PBMCs. The receptor set was obtained from a boy aged 2 to 10 in good health and CMV-seronegative.

The chain employs TRBV27 and TRBJ1-5, with 10 bases fitting TRBD1. Germline V CDR1 and CDR2: MNHEY, SMNVEV (reference sequence). V was clipped by 2 bases and J by 3 bases; unmatched bases: 7. This CDR3 has 17 residues. The CDR3 loop reads CASSLKGTGVLNQPQHF. The CDR3 coding sequence is TGTGCCAGCAGTTTAAAGGGGACAGGGGTCCTCAATCAGCCCCAGCATTTT.

The J gene is TRBJ1-1, the V gene TRBV4-1; D ambiguous. The V end was cut by 0 bases, the J end by 4 bases, with 12 bases between. The CDR3 runs 15 residues. Germline lookup yields CDR1 MGHRA and CDR2 YSYEKL. Written as DNA, the CDR3 is TGCGCCAGCAGCCAAGATATGGGCCTCGGCACTGAAGCTTTCTTT. It specifies CASSQDMGLGTEAFF.

The gene calls are TRBV5-1 and TRBJ2-7; D is uncertain. The V and J ends lost 0 bases and 4 bases respectively, with 14 bases between them. The CDR3 is 15 amino acids. Looked up from germline, CDR1 is SGHRS and CDR2 is YFSETQ. For the CDR3, the DNA is TGCGCCAGCAGCTTGGAGCTTCCTATTTCTTACGAGCAGTACTTC. Translation: CASSLELPISYEQYF.

This chain connects TRBV5-1 to TRBJ2-7; possibly TRBD1 for D (5 bases). The CDR3 contains 14 residues. Germline-derived CDR1 and CDR2 are SGHRS and YFSETQ. V lost 7 bases, J lost 2 bases, and 16 bases lay in between. The CDR3 sequence is CASGQGYLTYEQYF. CDR3 sequence (DNA): TGCGCCAGCGGGCAGGGCTACCTGACCTACGAGCAGTACTTC.

This chain joins TRBV29-1 and TRBJ1-1, with D maybe TRBD1 (5 bases). Germline V lookup: CDR1 SQVTM, CDR2 ANQGSEA. The V end lost 2 bases, the J end lost 3 bases, and 10 bases lay between the germline ends. This CDR3 contains 13 residues. CDR3 sequence (DNA): TGCAGCGTTGAAAGGGGAAGTTACACTGAAGCTTTCTTT. It codes for CSVERGSYTEAFF.

This clone was counted a single time. The CDR3 reads CASSDGGATQETQYF. Here the CDR3 DNA reads TGTGCCAGCAGCGACGGAGGAGCTACTCAAGAGACCCAGTACTTC. The rearrangement links TRBV9 to TRBJ2-5; maybe TRBD2 (5 bases). CDR3 length equals 15 residues. Germline loops: CDR1 SGDLS, CDR2 YYNGEE. Trimming removed 3 bases from V and 2 bases from J, with 14 bases in between.

This clone appeared once. The chain combines TRBV28 with TRBJ2-1; 7 positions match TRBD1. CDR1 is MDHEN, CDR2 SYDVKM, per germline. Trimming at V came to 5 bases and at J to 4 bases, leaving 5 bases not matched to a gene. The CDR3 length is 14 residues. CDR3 nucleotides: TGTGCCAGCAGTAGGGACAGTAAATACAATGAGCAGTTCTTC. It specifies CASSRDSKYNEQFF.

CDR3 protein: CASSHHGSGQETQYF. In DNA, the CDR3 is TGTGCCAGCAGCCATCATGGGTCGGGACAAGAGACCCAGTACTTC. The chain recombines TRBV14 with TRBJ2-5; D perhaps matches TRBD2 (5 bases). The CDR3 runs to 15 residues. Trimming took 3 bases from V and 2 from J, leaving 13 bases between them. The V gene's germline CDR1 is SGHDN and CDR2 FVKESK.

This rearrangement joins TRBV25-1 to TRBJ2-1; TRBD2 matches at 11 bases. The CDR3 has 15 amino acids. Germline V gene data show CDR1 as MGHDK and CDR2 as SYGVNS. V dropped 7 bases and J dropped 5; count of bases not matched to a gene: 7. In DNA form, the CDR3 reads TGTGCCAGCATGTCGACTAGCGGGGTGAACAATGAGCAGTTCTTC. This gives the protein CASMSTSGVNNEQFF. Looking up the rest from reference TRBV25-1 and TRBJ2-1 gives the full variable domain: EADIYQTPRYLVIGTGKKITLECSQTMGHDKMYWYQQDPGMELHLIHYSYGVNSTEKGDLSSESTVSRIRTEHFPLTLESARPSHTSQYLCASMSTSGVNNEQFFGPGTRLTVL.

This rearrangement joins TRBV29-1 to TRBJ2-7, with TRBD2 identical over 8 bases. Germline-derived CDR1 and CDR2 are SQVTM and ANQGSEA. The junction had 4 bases not matched to a gene; V was cut back by 5 bases and J by 1 base. The CDR3 sequence is 13 residues long. CDR3 amino acids: CSVLAGFSYEQYF. For the CDR3, the DNA is TGCAGCGTTTTAGCGGGATTTTCCTACGAGCAGTACTTC.

The chain joins TRBV5-1 to TRBJ2-1, with a weak D call TRBD2 (5 bases). V lost 0 bases and J lost 4, with 11 bases in between. This CDR3 contains 15 residues. Germline-derived CDR1 and CDR2 are SGHRS and YFSETQ. The CDR3 reads CASSLVGGRYNEQFF. For the CDR3, the DNA is TGCGCCAGCAGCTTGGTAGGCGGGCGATACAATGAGCAGTTCTTC.

The chain links TRBV10-3 to TRBJ2-2; D ambiguous. This CDR3 spans 12 amino acids. The V gene lost 4 bases and the J gene lost 10 bases, with 10 bases spanning the gap. Germline V gene data show CDR1 as ENHRY and CDR2 as SYGVKD. DNA of the CDR3: TGTGCCATCAGTGCGAAGGAGCCGGAGCTGTTTTTT. Translation gives CAISAKEPELFF.

The gene calls are TRBV14 and TRBJ2-3, with TRBD2 matching over 7 bases. The length of the CDR3 is 14 residues. Germline-derived CDR1 and CDR2 are SGHDN and FVKESK. V shed 4 bases and J 0 bases; nucleotides not matched to a gene: 1. The CDR3 coding sequence is TGTGCCAGCAGCCTTAGCGGGAGCACAGATACGCAGTATTTT. Translating it yields CASSLSGSTDTQYF.

V usage is TRBV5-1 and J usage is TRBJ1-1; 9 nucleotides line up with TRBD1. This CDR3 contains 17 residues. Germline assignment: CDR1 SGHRS and CDR2 YFSETQ. V lost 1 base, J lost 2 bases, and 9 bases stayed unmatched. The CDR3 nucleotides are TGCGCCAGCAGCTTGCGTGGTACGGGACAGGGCAACACTGAAGCTTTCTTT. The encoded protein is CASSLRGTGQGNTEAFF.

V gene TRBV27 combines with J gene TRBJ2-3; perhaps TRBD1 as D (6 bases). V lost 5 bases and J lost 0, with 12 bases in between. Germline CDR1 and CDR2: MNHEY and SMNVEV (reference sequence). The CDR3 covers 15 residues. In nucleotides, the CDR3 is TGTGCCAGCAGTACCGACAGGAAAAGCACAGATACGCAGTATTTT. Translated: CASSTDRKSTDTQYF.

The chain is built from TRBV4-2 and TRBJ2-4; a weak D match, TRBD2 (5 bases). Trimming left V 4 bases short and J 4 bases short, with 23 bases between. There are 18 residues in the CDR3. The germline gives CDR1 LGHNA, CDR2 YNFKEQ. CDR3 nucleotide sequence: TGTGCCAGCAGCCTGCTAACCGGGGTGGGAGTAGGGAAAAACATTCAGTACTTC. Its translation is CASSLLTGVGVGKNIQYF.

The gene calls are TRBV28 and TRBJ2-7, with 7 bases aligning to TRBD1. Germline V CDR1 and CDR2: MDHEN, SYDVKM. This CDR3 region has 16 residues. V lost 3 bases to trimming and J lost 6 bases; unmatched junction nucleotides: 14. The CDR3 loop is CASSFGQDRVFGEQYF. The CDR3 nucleotides read TGTGCCAGCAGTTTTGGCCAAGACAGGGTCTTTGGCGAGCAGTACTTC. Together with reference TRBV28 and TRBJ2-7, the CDR3 gives the full variable domain: DVKVTQSSRYLVKRTGEKVFLECVQDMDHENMFWYRQDPGLGLRLIYFSYDVKMKEKGDIPEGYSVSREKKERFSLILESASTNQTSMYLCASSFGQDRVFGEQYFGPGTRLTVT.

This clone was seen a few times. The chain links TRBV29-1 to TRBJ2-7; TRBD2 agrees at 8 bases. With 7 bases clipped from V and 4 bases from J, the junction kept 9 bases outside the gene matches. The CDR3 extends over 13 amino acids. Looked up from germline, CDR1 is SQVTM and CDR2 is ANQGSEA. CDR3 DNA sequence: TGCAGCGGGAGCGGGAGACCTTTGTACGAGCAGTACTTC. Protein product: CSGSGRPLYEQYF.

The V call is TRBV5-4, the J call TRBJ2-5, with 9 nucleotides matching TRBD1. The J call is uncertain, as TRBJ2-7 better fits the DNA end. Germline V CDR1 and CDR2: SGHNT, YYREEE (reference sequence). The CDR3 consists of 14 residues. CDR3 amino acids: CASSQGTGYNEQYF. For the CDR3, the DNA is TGTGCCAGCAGCCAAGGGACAGGGTACAACGAGCAGTACTTC.

The gene calls are TRBV19 and TRBJ2-5, with a tentative D call TRBD1 (5 bases). CDR3 length: 13 amino acids. V shed 2 bases and J shed 2 bases, with 6 bases lying between them. Germline V gives CDR1 LNHDA, CDR2 SQIVND (reference sequence). The DNA of the CDR3 is TGTGCCAGTAGTATACAGGGACAAGAGACCCAGTACTTC. The encoded protein is CASSIQGQETQYF. The whole variable domain, remainder taken from reference TRBV19 and TRBJ2-5, is DGGITQSPKYLFRKEGQNVTLSCEQNLNHDAMYWYRQDPGQGLRLIYYSQIVNDFQKGDIAEGYSVSREKKESFPLTVTSAQKNPTAFYLCASSIQGQETQYFGPGTRLLVL.

The gene calls are TRBV30 and TRBJ2-1; 8 nucleotides align to TRBD2. V trimming: 3 bases; J trimming: 5 bases; junction bases outside the gene matches: 3. Germline V gives CDR1 GTSNPN, CDR2 SVGIG (reference sequence). The CDR3 sequence is 13 residues long. The CDR3 loop is CAWSTGGNNEQFF. The CDR3 region has the DNA TGTGCCTGGAGCACGGGAGGGAACAATGAGCAGTTCTTC.

The V and J genes are TRBV5-1 and TRBJ2-7, with TRBD2 identical over 11 bases. Looked up from germline, CDR1 is SGHRS and CDR2 is YFSETQ. The CDR3 runs to 14 residues. V gave up 4 bases and J gave up 4 bases; unmatched junction bases: 4. CDR3 loop: CASSGGTSGYEQYF. The CDR3 DNA reads as TGCGCCAGCAGCGGAGGGACTAGCGGTTACGAGCAGTACTTC.

The sample holds one count of this clone. DNA of the CDR3: TGTGCCAGCAGGAGGACAGGGTCTGGAAACACCATATATTTT. This translates into CASRRTGSGNTIYF. This chain joins TRBV5-4 and TRBJ1-3, with TRBD1 identical over 8 bases. Germline CDR1 reads SGHNT; CDR2 reads YYREEE (reference sequence). The V gene end was trimmed by 5 bases and the J gene end by 1 base; junction bases not matched to a gene: 2. CDR3 length: 14 residues.

The gene calls are TRBV19 and TRBJ2-1, with TRBD1 matching 10 bases. The CDR3 loop spans 17 amino acids. The V gene end was trimmed by 4 bases and the J gene end by 4 bases; junction bases not matched to a gene: 10. CDR1 LNHDA and CDR2 SQIVND come from the germline V gene (reference sequence). The CDR3 is CASSNNRDRGWYNEQFF. DNA for the CDR3: TGTGCCAGTAGTAACAACCGGGACAGGGGATGGTACAATGAGCAGTTCTTC.

Only a few counts were recorded for this clone. The chain couples TRBV19 to TRBJ2-7; 8 bases are a match to TRBD1. This CDR3 is built from 15 residues. Unmatched junction bases numbered 4, after V lost 1 base and J lost 2 bases. Germline V gene lookup returns CDR1 LNHDA and CDR2 SQIVND (reference sequence). The CDR3 nucleotides are TGTGCCAGTAGTATAGGACAGGGGCTAGCCTACGAGCAGTACTTC. Residues: CASSIGQGLAYEQYF. The variable domain in full, completed from reference TRBV19 and TRBJ2-7, reads DGGITQSPKYLFRKEGQNVTLSCEQNLNHDAMYWYRQDPGQGLRLIYYSQIVNDFQKGDIAEGYSVSREKKESFPLTVTSAQKNPTAFYLCASSIGQGLAYEQYFGPGTRLTVT.

The chain uses TRBV19 and TRBJ2-5; 9 nucleotides match TRBD1. Germline-derived CDR1 and CDR2 are LNHDA and SQIVND (reference sequence). Germline trimming cut 3 bases from V and 3 bases from J; bases unmatched to any gene: 5. This CDR3 has 15 amino acids. Written as DNA, the CDR3 is TGTGCCAGTAGTATTGGACAGGGGTGGGAAGAGACCCAGTACTTC. This encodes CASSIGQGWEETQYF.

V gene TRBV29-1 combines with J gene TRBJ1-1, with a possible D match to TRBD1 (5 bases). Germline lookup yields CDR1 SQVTM and CDR2 ANQGSEA. This CDR3 is built from 14 residues. Between the trimmed V and J ends, which lost 7 bases and 0 bases, there was a span of 15 bases. CDR3 region: CSATQGYMNTEAFF. CDR3 DNA sequence: TGCAGCGCTACCCAGGGCTACATGAACACTGAAGCTTTCTTT.

This clone was picked up one time. The V and J genes are TRBV20-1 and TRBJ1-1, with D hard to call. Trimming removed 5 bases from V and 6 bases from J, with 10 bases in between. CDR1 and CDR2 from the germline V gene are DFQATT and SNEGSKA (reference sequence). The CDR3 is made up of 11 amino acids. The CDR3 DNA reads as TGCAGTGCTGGAGGAGGGTCTGAAGCTTTCTTT. It encodes CSAGGGSEAFF.